This TCR beta chain was sequenced for a study of early T cells in non-severe SARS-CoV-2 infection. About the research overall: Unsorted whole blood bulk RNA was sequenced, with unpaired chains.

Looked up from germline, CDR1 is SGHRS and CDR2 is YFSETQ. V gave up 4 bases and J gave up 5 bases; unmatched junction bases: 8. The CDR3 has 15 residues. In its sample, this clonotype was seen many times. Individual cDNA molecules carried attached unique molecular identifiers. Via MiXCR, TCRdb re-called the 5' RACE reads, giving one row per CDR3 protein. Of tens of thousands of distinct CDR3 sequences listed, around 6.1% are singletons. The receptor was derived from an adult who was a healthcare worker with PCR-confirmed SARS-CoV-2 infection or an uninfected control (not recorded which). The sample consisted of whole blood. The V call is TRBV5-1, the J call TRBJ2-5, with 10 bases fitting TRBD2. The CDR3: CASSPSSGGVETQYF. As DNA, the CDR3 is TGCGCCAGCAGCCCCTCGAGCGGGGGGGTGGAGACCCAGTACTTC.